The 27 T cell receptor beta chains in this list originate from one sample, sequenced in a study of T cell repertoires in cytomegalovirus infection. TCRdb used MiXCR to reprocess the reads, holding one entry per CDR3 protein. The sample has more than 400,000 distinct CDR3 sequences, about 30% seen once. Sequencing was done on a sample of PBMCs. All receptors come from a human donor in good health (CMV status not recorded). Some clones in this sample may be carry-over from other donors' samples.

J is TRBJ1-1 and V is TRBV19; D uncertain. The CDR3 totals 13 residues. V was trimmed by 9 bases and J by 0 bases, leaving 11 bases between them. Germline V gene sequence: CDR1 LNHDA, CDR2 SQIVND (reference sequence). The CDR3 DNA reads TGTGCCAGCGAAAGGACGGTGAACACTGAAGCTTTCTTT. Translation: CASERTVNTEAFF.

At least ten counts were recorded for this clonotype. V and J are TRBV7-2 and TRBJ1-2; D not resolved. The germline V gene has CDR1 SGHTA and CDR2 FQGNSA. Deletions cut 4 bases from V and 2 bases from J, with 14 bases between. This CDR3 is 15 amino acids long. The CDR3 here is CASSSGWRRNYGYTF. In DNA form, the CDR3 reads TGTGCCAGCAGCTCCGGTTGGAGGAGGAACTATGGCTACACCTTC.

The sample holds many counts of this clonotype. This sequence joins TRBV7-2 and TRBJ2-3; no definite D call. From germline, CDR1 is SGHTA and CDR2 FQGNSA. The V end lost 1 base, the J end lost 6 bases, and 11 bases lay between the germline ends. CDR3 length: 14 residues. The CDR3 nucleotides read TGTGCCAGCAGCTTAGTTGCAGGTCAGGATACGCAGTATTTT. Translation: CASSLVAGQDTQYF. Supplemented by reference TRBV7-2 and TRBJ2-3, the full variable domain reads GAGVSQSPSNKVTEKGKDVELRCDPISGHTALYWYRQSLGQGLEFLIYFQGNSAPDKSGLPSDRFSAERTGGSVSTLTIQRTQQEDSAVYLCASSLVAGQDTQYFGPGTRLTVL.

The V and J genes are TRBV5-4 and TRBJ1-3; 8 bases match TRBD1. The CDR3 loop spans 15 amino acids. V lost 1 base and J lost 7; bases outside the gene matches: 7. Germline assignment: CDR1 SGHNT and CDR2 YYREEE (reference sequence). CDR3: CASSLQQGAMNTIYF. The CDR3 nucleotides are TGTGCCAGCAGCTTGCAGCAGGGGGCTATGAACACCATATATTTT.

This clonotype has a count of ten or more. The rearrangement uses TRBV19 and TRBJ2-2, with 7 positions matching TRBD1. CDR1 is LNHDA and CDR2 is SQIVND in the germline V gene (reference sequence). CDR3 length equals 13 residues. With 6 bases clipped from V and 4 bases from J, the junction kept 2 bases outside the gene matches. The CDR3 sequence: CASRGQSTGELFF. CDR3 sequence (DNA): TGTGCCAGTAGGGGACAGTCCACCGGGGAGCTGTTTTTT.

This clonotype was found many times. The chain uses TRBV7-2 and TRBJ1-1; TRBD1 might be the D (5 bases). This CDR3 has 14 residues. V gave up 5 bases and J gave up 6 bases, with 16 bases separating them. Per germline, CDR1 SGHTA and CDR2 FQGNSA. The CDR3 sequence is CASSLGDREAEAFF. The DNA of the CDR3 is TGTGCCAGCAGCCTAGGGGACCGCGAAGCTGAAGCTTTCTTT.

This clonotype has at least ten counts. The chain is built from TRBV7-2 and TRBJ2-1; 8 nucleotides match TRBD2. The V gene end was trimmed by 1 base and the J gene end by 9 bases; junction bases not matched to a gene: 14. This CDR3 comprises 17 residues. Germline CDR1 and CDR2: SGHTA and FQGNSA. CDR3 nucleotide sequence: TGTGCCAGCAGCTTAGGGCTAGCGGGTGGAGTAGGCGGTGAGCAGTTCTTC. This codes for CASSLGLAGGVGGEQFF.

This clonotype was counted a few times. The chain is built from TRBV30 and TRBJ1-6, with unresolved D. Trimming took off 0 bases at V and 10 bases at J, with 16 bases between the two ends. The germline gives CDR1 GTSNPN, CDR2 SVGIG (reference sequence). This CDR3 has 15 amino acids. The CDR3 reads CAWSVGGGLRSPLHF. As DNA, the CDR3 is TGTGCCTGGAGTGTAGGCGGCGGGCTGAGATCACCCCTCCACTTT. The whole variable domain, filled in from reference TRBV30 and TRBJ1-6, reads SQTIHQWPATLVQPVGSPLSLECTVEGTSNPNLYWYRQAAGRGLQLLFYSVGIGQISSEVPQNLSASRPQDRQFILSSKKLLLSDSGFYLCAWSVGGGLRSPLHFGNGTRLTVT.

This clonotype was detected many times. This sequence joins TRBV27 and TRBJ2-1; a possible D gene is TRBD1 (6 bases). Trimming cost V 6 bases and J 0 bases, with 15 bases left between them. This CDR3 region has 16 residues. Germline CDR1 is MNHEY and CDR2 is SMNVEV (reference sequence). The CDR3 spells CASRPSGTYSYNEQFF. In DNA, the CDR3 is TGTGCCAGCAGGCCCTCCGGGACATACTCCTACAATGAGCAGTTCTTC.

This clonotype was seen more than once but under ten times. The chain joins TRBV30 to TRBJ1-1; 7 bases line up with TRBD1. This CDR3 has 15 amino acids. The junction had 7 bases not matched to a gene; V was cut back by 2 bases and J by 1 base. The germline CDR1 and CDR2 sequences are GTSNPN and SVGIG (reference sequence). The CDR3 protein is CAWSPPDRKNTEAFF. CDR3 in DNA: TGTGCCTGGAGTCCCCCGGACAGGAAGAACACTGAAGCTTTCTTT.

J is TRBJ1-2 and V is TRBV12-3 or TRBV12-4, with 7 bases fitting TRBD1. This CDR3 contains 14 residues. V lost 5 bases and J lost 3; bases outside the gene matches: 6. CDR3 in DNA: TGTGCCAGCAGTCAACGGGACAGCTACTATGGCTACACCTTC. This translates into CASSQRDSYYGYTF.

V and J are TRBV20-1 and TRBJ2-2; no definite D call. The CDR3 sequence is 14 residues long. V was trimmed by 1 base and J by 2 bases, leaving 8 bases between them. Germline V gene data show CDR1 as DFQATT and CDR2 as SNEGSKA (reference sequence). The CDR3 reads CSARGGINTGELFF. The CDR3 region has the DNA TGCAGTGCTAGAGGGGGAATTAACACCGGGGAGCTGTTTTTT.

The chain links TRBV4-1 to TRBJ2-1, with TRBD2 matching over 11 bases. This CDR3 comprises 16 residues. V lost 3 bases to trimming and J lost 6 bases; unmatched junction nucleotides: 7. Per germline, CDR1 MGHRA and CDR2 YSYEKL. The DNA for the CDR3 is TGCGCCAGCAGCCATCCGACTAGCGGGAAAGCCAATGAGCAGTTCTTC. Translating it yields CASSHPTSGKANEQFF.

The sample holds a few counts of this clonotype. This sequence joins TRBV7-8 and TRBJ2-3; 8 bases are a match to TRBD2. The CDR3 totals 15 residues. J gave up 2 bases and V 5 bases, and 6 bases lay outside the gene matches. From germline, CDR1 is SGHVS and CDR2 FQNEAQ. The CDR3 loop is CASSESGRDTDTQYF. Here the CDR3 DNA reads TGTGCCAGCAGCGAAAGCGGGAGAGACACAGATACGCAGTATTTT.

This clonotype was observed at least ten times. The V gene is TRBV6-2 or TRBV6-3, the J gene TRBJ1-2, with a possible D match to TRBD1 (5 bases). The CDR3 spans 14 residues. Trimming left V 2 bases short and J 2 bases short, with 9 bases between. Germline V gene lookup returns CDR1 MNHEY and CDR2 SVGEGT. CDR3 sequence: CASSYTGPNYGYTF. The CDR3 bases are TGTGCCAGCAGTTACACGGGACCAAACTATGGCTACACCTTC.

Written as DNA, the CDR3 is TGTGCCAGTAGTATGGGACTAGCGGGCTCCTACGAGCAGTACGTC. As protein: CASSMGLAGSYEQYV. The genes are TRBV19 and TRBJ2-7; TRBD2 aligns across 12 bases. CDR1 and CDR2 (germline): LNHDA, SQIVND (reference sequence). The CDR3 sequence is 15 residues long. J lost 0 bases, V lost 3 bases, and 0 bases had no gene match.

To note about this clonotype: Just one base apart from a much larger clone, this may be a read error. V is TRBV27 and J is TRBJ2-1; the match to TRBD2 covers 8 bases. This CDR3 region has 14 residues. Germline V gene sequence: CDR1 MNHEY, CDR2 SMNVEV (reference sequence). CDR3 sequence reads: CVSHTQRELDEQFF. CDR3 in DNA: TGTGTCAGCCATACTCAGCGGGAGCTGGATGAGCAGTTCTTC.

This clonotype was seen a few times. The chain joins TRBV5-6 to TRBJ1-1, with TRBD1 as a possible D gene (5 bases). Germline V lookup: CDR1 SGHDT, CDR2 YYEEEE. This CDR3 is built from 15 residues. V was cut by 4 bases and J by 1 base, with 14 bases left in between. The CDR3 region is CASSIAGGGNTEAFF. The CDR3 DNA reads TGTGCCAGCAGCATTGCCGGGGGAGGGAACACTGAAGCTTTCTTT.

This chain joins TRBV28 and TRBJ1-4, with D perhaps matching TRBD1 (5 bases). The CDR3 runs 14 residues. Germline CDR1 is MDHEN and CDR2 is SYDVKM. V was clipped by 6 bases and J by 8 bases, with 16 bases between them. The CDR3 region is CASREQRAGEKLFF. The DNA of the CDR3 is TGTGCCAGCAGGGAGCAGAGGGCAGGGGAAAAACTGTTTTTT.

A single count supports this clonotype. The CDR3 bases are TGTGCCAGCAGTTCCCACCGCGGGAGTGTCACAGATACGCAGTATTTT. It yields the protein CASSSHRGSVTDTQYF. The V and J genes are TRBV12-3 or TRBV12-4 and TRBJ2-3; 7 bases line up with TRBD2. The CDR3 has 16 amino acids. J lost 2 bases, V lost 4 bases, and 9 bases had no gene match.

This clonotype was seen repeatedly, ten times or more. The chain employs TRBV7-2 and TRBJ1-2, with no clear D. CDR3 length equals 14 residues. Looked up from germline, CDR1 is SGHTA and CDR2 is FQGNSA. Between the trimmed V and J ends, which lost 5 bases and 5 bases, there was a span of 15 bases. CDR3 in DNA: TGTGCCAGCAGCATTCCCGGGAATCGGTATGGCTACACCTTC. Protein sequence: CASSIPGNRYGYTF.

The chain recombines TRBV14 with TRBJ1-3; the D gene is possibly TRBD1 (6 bases). The CDR3 covers 16 residues. V dropped 3 bases and J dropped 6 bases, with 18 bases sitting between them. Germline values: CDR1 SGHDN, CDR2 FVKESK. The CDR3 DNA sequence: TGTGCCAGCAGCCAGGAACAGGGAGGGGGACTAAACACCATATATTTT. Its translation: CASSQEQGGGLNTIYF.

This chain joins TRBV7-2 and TRBJ2-3; D not certain. Germline V gene sequence: CDR1 SGHTA, CDR2 FQGNSA. The CDR3 totals 14 residues. The ends were cut back, 5 bases at V and 6 bases at J, with 15 bases in the middle. In nucleotides, the CDR3 is TGTGCCAGCAGCACCTCACCCCCCCCTGATACGCAGTATTTT. Protein product: CASSTSPPPDTQYF.

The V and J genes are TRBV6-5 and TRBJ1-2; 7 positions agree with TRBD1. The germline V gene has CDR1 MNHEY and CDR2 SVGAGI. Trimming at V came to 7 bases and at J to 10 bases, leaving 15 bases not matched to a gene. CDR3 size: 14 residues. The CDR3 bases are TGTGCCAGCAATTATTTGAGTTCAGGGGGAGACTACACCTTC. Protein product: CASNYLSSGGDYTF.

V gene TRBV9 combines with J gene TRBJ2-6, with 10 bases matching TRBD1. Germline-derived CDR1 and CDR2 are SGDLS and YYNGEE. The trim removed 4 bases at V and 0 bases at J, leaving 10 bases unmatched. The CDR3 sequence is 19 residues long. CDR3 DNA: TGTGCCAGCAGCCCTCGTTCGACAGGGGGCCTCTCTGGGGCCAACGTCCTGACTTTC. It codes for CASSPRSTGGLSGANVLTF. Based on the CDR3 plus reference TRBV9 and TRBJ2-6, the full variable domain is DSGVTQTPKHLITATGQRVTLRCSPRSGDLSVYWYQQSLDQGLQFLIQYYNGEERAKGNILERFSAQQFPDLHSELNLSSLELGDSALYFCASSPRSTGGLSGANVLTFGAGSRLTVL.

This clonotype was recorded at least ten times. The chain links TRBV27 to TRBJ1-3; possible D gene TRBD1, 5 bases. V lost 6 bases and J lost 4, with 10 bases in between. Germline CDR1 MNHEY, CDR2 SMNVEV (reference sequence). The CDR3 totals 13 residues. As DNA, the CDR3 is TGTGCCAGCAGCAGGGACGGAGGAAACACCATATATTTT. Protein sequence: CASSRDGGNTIYF.

The chain links TRBV19 to TRBJ1-1; possible D gene TRBD1, 6 bases. The germline gives CDR1 LNHDA, CDR2 SQIVND (reference sequence). V lost 4 bases and J 4 bases, leaving 19 bases between the germline ends. This CDR3 spans 16 amino acids. Here the CDR3 DNA reads TGTGCCAGTAGTACCAGGGGTAGGGACGTAGCCACTGAAGCTTTCTTT. Amino acids: CASSTRGRDVATEAFF. The whole variable domain, remainder taken from reference TRBV19 and TRBJ1-1, is DGGITQSPKYLFRKEGQNVTLSCEQNLNHDAMYWYRQDPGQGLRLIYYSQIVNDFQKGDIAEGYSVSREKKESFPLTVTSAQKNPTAFYLCASSTRGRDVATEAFFGQGTRLTVV.